This T cell receptor gamma chain appears in the sequencing data of a study of intestinal T cells in coeliac disease (dated by TCRdb to between 2020 and 2021). In the study overall: In the TRG cohort, the mean age of coeliac patients was 15 to 16 years compared with about 51 years for controls, so the coeliac patients were much younger than the controls. The TCR-delta (TRD) cohort included duodenal biopsies from 11 coeliac disease patients and 11 non-coeliac controls. Duodenal biopsies from some 30 coeliac disease patients and over 20 non-coeliac controls made up a second, larger TCR-gamma (TRG) cohort.

For each case, genomic DNA was isolated from ten 5-um FFPE scrolls with the QIAamp DNA FFPE tissue kit. Fully anonymised formalin-fixed paraffin-embedded duodenal biopsies surplus to diagnostic needs were used to test TCR repertoire-based classification of coeliac disease. The CDR3 contains 13 residues, cysteine and phenylalanine counted. Kept here is only the CDR3 DNA, which spans 39 bases and is read in frame from base 1. Germline trimming amounts to 11 bases on V and 8 bases on J, with 16 as the count of junction bases outside the gene matches. Details on this clone: Its antigen specificity is not known. No base quality information exists; no much larger clone differs at one position.

The method was multiplex PCR. The sequencer listed for this sample is Ion Torrent PGM. TRG repertoires were amplified from 150 to 200 ng of biopsy DNA using the LymphoTrack kit, whose primers carry Illumina adapters. TRG amplicons were cleaned up with AMPure XP beads, measured on a 2100 Bioanalyzer, and combined in equimolar amounts. TRG libraries were sequenced on an Ion PGM instrument. The authors' pipeline ran thus. Reads in which more than 10% of nucleotides fell below the per-patient third-quartile quality score were removed with FastX. IMGT/HighV-QUEST was used to align the reads, assigning V, D and J genes, identifying CDR3 regions and assessing functionality. Sequences were converted to amino acids, and every sequence predicted to be non-functional was removed. CDR3s were broken into kmers both with and without positional annotation, kmer frequencies were analysed by PCA, and samples were clustered using each of the 1023 combinations of PCs 1-10. Classification was validated by leave-one-out cross-validation, re-optimising parameters on the remaining samples each time. Shannon diversity was calculated with the vegan R package from repeated random subsamples, each the size of the lowest read count. TCRdb called clones afresh from the public reads with CATT; identical DNA rows were later merged. The V and J calls reflect TCRdb's pipeline rather than the authors' work. For this sample the table gives 350 to 450 gamma-chain clones, of which roughly 53% were detected only once. Around 28% of the sample rests with the top ten.

Findings and caveats that apply to the study as a whole: The coeliac group and the control group were significantly different in age, but an analysis split by age did not give significant classification. FFPE-derived DNA was found to be relatively degraded, and loss of a proportion of TCR sequences in each sample was likely caused by this degradation. In training, clustering based on TRD kmers put every one of the 22 biopsies in the right class, and the leave-one-out accuracy was reported as 91%. Repeated CDR3 amino acid sequences could not be distinguished from PCR duplicates. Clustering based on TRG put most of the 54 biopsies (roughly 94%) in the right class, and the reported leave-one-out accuracy was about 87%.

The clonotype was recovered from a human donor with celiac disease. Sequenced sample: a duodenal biopsy. The chain is made from TRGV10 and TRGJ1 or TRGJ2. TRGV10 is marked as an open reading frame, function uncertain. DNA sequence: TGTGCTGCGGTGGAGCTCCCCAGAGATAAGAAACTCTTT. This yields the protein CAAVELPRDKKLF.